Included here is one T cell receptor (beta chain) sequence, with context. Germline CDR1 and CDR2: MGHDK and SYGVNS. The length of the CDR3 is 14 residues. Trimming removed 3 bases from V and 0 bases from J; junction bases left unmatched: 0. The PCR contained 60 Vbeta and 13 Jbeta primers. The table came from immunoSEQ multiplex PCR; TCRdb's copy has only in-frame clones and leaves some out. This table has some 140,000 clones, roughly 70% appearing once. This sample is drawn from a study of cytomegalovirus exposure and HLA in healthy donors. The receptor comes from a human donor in good health. The rearrangement links TRBV25-1 to TRBJ2-3, with 7 nucleotides matching TRBD1. The sequenced sample was PBMCs. The CDR3 here is CASSDRGSTDTQYF. CDR3 nucleotides: TGTGCCAGCAGTGACAGGGGGAGCACAGATACGCAGTATTTT.